The rows below give T cell receptor beta chains drawn from one sample of a study of T cells expressing NK-cell markers. TCRdb re-called the 5' RACE reads; one entry per CDR3 protein, DNA not given. This sample's clone table lists about 540,000 distinct CDR3 sequences. The sample consisted of blood T cells: a sorted CD56 or NKG2C T cell subset, CD4+ or CD8+ T cells, or bulk PBMC T cells (not recorded which). These receptors were taken from a man aged 18 to 30 in good health. The CDR3 runs from the conserved cysteine through the conserved F or W. Fields, in order: J gene, V gene, CDR3 protein.

j_call: TRBJ1-4; v_call: TRBV10-3; cdr3_aa: CAISGGNEKLFF
j_call: TRBJ2-3; v_call: TRBV5-1; cdr3_aa: CASRVLPTGMADTQYF
j_call: TRBJ2-7; v_call: TRBV20-1; cdr3_aa: CSARGQGRNEQYF
j_call: TRBJ2-3; v_call: TRBV4-2; cdr3_aa: CASSQDSRRGGDTQYF
j_call: TRBJ2-6; v_call: TRBV25-1; cdr3_aa: CASGGPGQDSGANVLTF
j_call: TRBJ2-5; v_call: TRBV6-2/TRBV6-3; cdr3_aa: CASSFQTSGSMKTQYF
j_call: TRBJ2-3; v_call: TRBV29-1; cdr3_aa: CSVERREDTDTQYF
j_call: TRBJ2-7; v_call: TRBV28; cdr3_aa: CASSAPGQGNSYEQYF
j_call: TRBJ2-5; v_call: TRBV2; cdr3_aa: CASRNDYTQGTQYF
j_call: TRBJ2-1; v_call: TRBV29-1; cdr3_aa: CSVALGGRVFNEQFF
j_call: TRBJ2-5; v_call: TRBV18; cdr3_aa: CASSPPGNGETQYF
j_call: TRBJ1-1; v_call: TRBV18; cdr3_aa: CASSPGQQSTEAFF
j_call: TRBJ2-1; v_call: TRBV11-2; cdr3_aa: CASSSGGRYSYNEQFF
j_call: TRBJ2-4; v_call: TRBV28; cdr3_aa: CASSPSWALNIQYF
j_call: TRBJ1-2; v_call: TRBV5-1; cdr3_aa: CASSLAGGTGYTF
j_call: TRBJ2-2; v_call: TRBV5-1; cdr3_aa: CASSLGTSGRSNTGELFF
j_call: TRBJ2-7; v_call: TRBV3-1; cdr3_aa: CASSKGLAGAGEQYF
j_call: TRBJ2-5; v_call: TRBV4-2; cdr3_aa: CASSQDPSGDQETQYF
j_call: TRBJ2-2; v_call: TRBV30; cdr3_aa: CAWSVVVSGELFF
j_call: TRBJ2-3; v_call: TRBV11-2; cdr3_aa: CASSETSGSPTDTQYF
j_call: TRBJ2-1; v_call: TRBV4-3; cdr3_aa: CASSQVSKSSYNEQFF
j_call: TRBJ2-1; v_call: TRBV28; cdr3_aa: CASSREGLAGAGRFF
j_call: TRBJ1-5; v_call: TRBV4-1; cdr3_aa: CASSPDKRGWPQHF
j_call: TRBJ2-7; v_call: TRBV29-1; cdr3_aa: CSASGGLSSYEQYF
j_call: TRBJ1-3; v_call: TRBV28; cdr3_aa: CASRPGRLSGNTIYF
j_call: TRBJ2-7; v_call: TRBV4-1; cdr3_aa: CASSQRLGQDYEQYF
j_call: TRBJ2-1; v_call: TRBV12-3/TRBV12-4; cdr3_aa: CASSPSGGRSEQFF
j_call: TRBJ2-1; v_call: TRBV6-2/TRBV6-3; cdr3_aa: CASITGGRSEQFF
j_call: TRBJ2-1; v_call: TRBV5-6; cdr3_aa: CASSGTARDEQFF
j_call: TRBJ2-7; v_call: TRBV6-5; cdr3_aa: CASSDSLPMDYEQYF
j_call: TRBJ1-5; v_call: TRBV24-1; cdr3_aa: CATTPGGNQPQHF
j_call: TRBJ2-4; v_call: TRBV20-1; cdr3_aa: CSASALDIQYF
j_call: TRBJ1-4; v_call: TRBV7-9; cdr3_aa: CASSLYGGYSAEKLFF
j_call: TRBJ2-1; v_call: TRBV7-3; cdr3_aa: CASGRTSGFHEQFF
j_call: TRBJ1-5; v_call: TRBV6-5; cdr3_aa: CASSLLGGNQPQHF
j_call: TRBJ2-1; v_call: TRBV28; cdr3_aa: CASSSVRLEQFF
j_call: TRBJ2-2; v_call: TRBV12-3/TRBV12-4; cdr3_aa: CASRPLAGGGGELFF
j_call: TRBJ2-5; v_call: TRBV20-1; cdr3_aa: CSARSVGETQYF
j_call: TRBJ2-7; v_call: TRBV25-1; cdr3_aa: CASSGVGQGVDEQYF
j_call: TRBJ2-2; v_call: TRBV6-6; cdr3_aa: CAGYSTHTGELFF
j_call: TRBJ1-2; v_call: TRBV12-3/TRBV12-4; cdr3_aa: CASRTLRDRGYGYTF
j_call: TRBJ2-6; v_call: TRBV5-1; cdr3_aa: CASSPGHIDSGANVLTF
j_call: TRBJ2-1; v_call: TRBV11-3; cdr3_aa: CASRVRREPWNEQFF
j_call: TRBJ2-2; v_call: TRBV10-3; cdr3_aa: CAISEPGNTETNTGELFF
j_call: TRBJ2-7; v_call: TRBV5-1; cdr3_aa: CASSSPGQAYEQYF
j_call: TRBJ2-6; v_call: TRBV6-4; cdr3_aa: CASGDGSLSGANVLTF
j_call: TRBJ2-7; v_call: TRBV29-1; cdr3_aa: CSVGGISSYEQYF
j_call: TRBJ2-3; v_call: TRBV12-3/TRBV12-4; cdr3_aa: CASSWQDGGDTQYF
j_call: TRBJ1-5; v_call: TRBV12-3/TRBV12-4; cdr3_aa: CASRTTGSGGNQPQHF
j_call: TRBJ2-4; v_call: TRBV4-2; cdr3_aa: CASSREETSGKNIQYF
j_call: TRBJ1-1; v_call: TRBV20-1; cdr3_aa: CSAVRGAHAFF